The T cell receptor (beta chain) under discussion was sequenced for a study of shared clonotypes between healthy human individuals. Notes on the study in general: Unshared clonotypes carried lower generation probabilities than those common to all four donors.

Naive CD8 cells lacked CD45RO and underwent positive selection for CCR7, leaving out terminally differentiated effector memory CD45RA+ cells. Libraries were prepared by immunoSEQ multiplex PCR; TCRdb keeps only in-frame clonotypes and omits some of them. Of around 2,000,000 clones listed, about 95% are singletons. About this clone itself: Its antigen is not identified.

Germline-derived CDR1 and CDR2 are SGHDT and YYEEEE. V dropped 3 bases and J dropped 6; count of bases not matched to a gene: 11. This CDR3 has 18 residues. This rearrangement joins TRBV5-6 to TRBJ2-1, with TRBD2 matching 14 bases. Source material: naive CD8+ T cells sorted from blood. This TCR was sampled from a young man in good health. CDR3 loop: CASSSHGTSGSMRNEQFF. CDR3 DNA: TGTGCCAGCAGCTCGCACGGGACTAGCGGGAGTATGCGCAATGAGCAGTTCTTC.